One sample yielded the 28 T cell receptor beta chains listed below, sequenced in a study of T-cell memory formation after mild COVID-19. TCRdb independently ran MiXCR on the 5' RACE reads; one entry per CDR3 protein. Altogether roughly 510,000 distinct CDR3 sequences are present, 15% to 20% being singletons, with the ten largest covering roughly 8%. Sequenced material: PBMCs or a T cell subset sorted from them (not recorded which). The receptor source for this set is an adult woman who had mild COVID-19 (a few samples of this study predate the infection). Cell type and time point are not known.

This clonotype was counted between two and nine times. The rearrangement uses TRBV6-5 and TRBJ1-2, with a possible D match to TRBD1 (6 bases). The CDR3 extends over 14 amino acids. V was clipped by 5 bases and J by 7 bases, with 17 bases between them. Germline V CDR1 and CDR2: MNHEY, SVGAGI. The CDR3 loop reads CASSPEQGGLGYTF. In nucleotides, the CDR3 is TGTGCCAGCAGTCCCGAACAGGGAGGTCTTGGCTACACCTTC.

This chain joins TRBV5-1 and TRBJ2-7; 7 bases fit TRBD1. Germline V gene sequence: CDR1 SGHRS, CDR2 YFSETQ. The V and J ends lost 3 bases and 3 bases, in that order; junction bases with no gene match: 6. The CDR3 has 14 amino acids. CDR3 in amino acids: CASSWTGDFYEQYF. The DNA for the CDR3 is TGCGCCAGCAGCTGGACAGGAGACTTCTACGAGCAGTACTTC.

V and J are TRBV20-1 and TRBJ2-1; TRBD1 is a possible D gene (5 bases). This CDR3 contains 16 residues. Germline V gene sequence: CDR1 DFQATT, CDR2 SNEGSKA (reference sequence). The ends were cut back, 0 bases at V and 0 bases at J, with 12 bases in the middle. CDR3 region: CSARDQGAYSYNEQFF. CDR3 bases: TGCAGTGCTAGAGATCAGGGCGCTTACTCCTACAATGAGCAGTTCTTC.

This clonotype was counted a few times. This chain connects TRBV20-1 to TRBJ2-1; 10 bases match TRBD2. This CDR3 spans 17 amino acids. Germline lookup yields CDR1 DFQATT and CDR2 SNEGSKA (reference sequence). After removal of 0 bases from V and 0 bases from J, the junction contained 5 bases not matched to a gene. The CDR3 reads CSARDRASGSSYNEQFF. CDR3 coding DNA: TGCAGTGCTAGAGATCGGGCTAGCGGGAGCTCCTACAATGAGCAGTTCTTC.

This clonotype appeared a few times. The chain uses TRBV5-6 and TRBJ2-7, with TRBD2 matching over 8 bases. CDR1 is SGHDT and CDR2 is YYEEEE in the germline V gene. This CDR3 contains 16 residues. V dropped 5 bases and J dropped 0; count of bases not matched to a gene: 10. The CDR3 bases are TGTGCCAGCAGAACCTCGGGGGGGACTTTCTCCTACGAGCAGTACTTC. Translating it yields CASRTSGGTFSYEQYF.

This clonotype has only a few counts. The rearrangement joins TRBV28 to TRBJ2-5; D is perhaps TRBD2 (6 bases). The V gene's germline CDR1 is MDHEN and CDR2 SYDVKM. This CDR3 is built from 13 residues. V shed 4 bases and J shed 2 bases, with 8 bases lying between them. The CDR3 here is CASSWREQETQYF. For the CDR3, the DNA is TGTGCCAGCAGTTGGCGGGAACAAGAGACCCAGTACTTC. Variable domain in full (rest from reference TRBV28 and TRBJ2-5): DVKVTQSSRYLVKRTGEKVFLECVQDMDHENMFWYRQDPGLGLRLIYFSYDVKMKEKGDIPEGYSVSREKKERFSLILESASTNQTSMYLCASSWREQETQYFGPGTRLLVL.

This clonotype was seen a few times. This chain links TRBV4-2 with TRBJ2-3; 7 bases agree with TRBD2. V was pared by 2 bases and J by 4 bases, with 15 bases of the junction left unmatched. The germline CDR1 and CDR2 sequences are LGHNA and YNFKEQ. This CDR3 comprises 18 residues. In nucleotides, the CDR3 is TGTGCCAGCAGCCAACCGGAGGCGGGAGTAGTAGTAGCAGATACGCAGTATTTT. It yields the protein CASSQPEAGVVVADTQYF.

This clonotype has just a few counts. The V and J genes are TRBV6-6 and TRBJ2-1; the D is unclear. The CDR3 spans 15 residues. Germline-derived CDR1 and CDR2 are MNHNY and SVGAGI (reference sequence). Trimming cost V 4 bases and J 4 bases, with 14 bases left between them. This CDR3 reads CASSLGPTHYNEQFF. The CDR3 nucleotides read TGTGCCAGCAGTTTGGGCCCTACACATTACAATGAGCAGTTCTTC.

This clonotype was seen only a few times. This chain connects TRBV4-1 to TRBJ2-1; TRBD2 matches 8 bases. Looked up from germline, CDR1 is MGHRA and CDR2 is YSYEKL. V lost 0 bases to trimming and J lost 12 bases; unmatched junction nucleotides: 7. This CDR3 comprises 14 residues. The CDR3 coding sequence is TGCGCCAGCAGCCAAGACCTTGCGGGGGGCCGGCAGTTCTTC. This gives the protein CASSQDLAGGRQFF.

The V gene is TRBV4-1, the J gene TRBJ2-5; D may be TRBD2 (6 bases). Per germline, CDR1 MGHRA and CDR2 YSYEKL. This CDR3 spans 16 amino acids. Trimming shortened V by 4 bases and J by 2 bases, and 17 bases separated the two germline ends. The CDR3 region is CASSRHAGGAQETQYF. The CDR3 region has the DNA TGCGCCAGCAGCCGACACGCGGGCGGGGCTCAAGAGACCCAGTACTTC.

The chain uses TRBV7-8 and TRBJ2-6; D is possibly TRBD2 (6 bases). Germline V gives CDR1 SGHVS, CDR2 FQNEAQ. CDR3 length: 19 residues. Trimming stripped 4 bases from V and 1 base from J, with 20 bases between. Written as DNA, the CDR3 is TGTGCCAGCAGCTCTACTAGAACTAGCCACGCTTCTGGGGCCAACGTCCTGACTTTC. Translated: CASSSTRTSHASGANVLTF.

This clonotype was found a few times. The rearrangement links TRBV6-1 to TRBJ1-1; D perhaps matches TRBD1 (5 bases). CDR1 is MNHNS, CDR2 SASEGT, per germline. Trimming took 2 bases from V and 1 from J, leaving 11 bases between them. The CDR3 consists of 15 residues. The CDR3 sequence: CASSERGRWNTEAFF. CDR3 DNA sequence: TGTGCCAGCAGTGAAAGGGGCAGATGGAACACTGAAGCTTTCTTT.

The rearrangement links TRBV18 to TRBJ2-1; TRBD1 is a possible D gene (7 bases). V lost 3 bases and J lost 15, with 18 bases in between. Looked up from germline, CDR1 is KGHSH and CDR2 is LQKENI. CDR3 length equals 13 residues. The CDR3 is CASSPAGGMVVFF. The CDR3 DNA reads as TGTGCCAGCTCACCCGCAGGGGGGATGGTGGTGTTCTTC.

The V gene is TRBV7-2, the J gene TRBJ2-2; D remains ambiguous. The V and J ends lost 10 bases and 3 bases respectively, with 9 bases between them. Germline CDR1 SGHTA, CDR2 FQGNSA. The CDR3 runs to 12 residues. The CDR3 here is CATSSDTGELFF. CDR3 coding DNA: TGTGCCACGTCTTCCGACACCGGGGAGCTGTTTTTT.

Regarding this clonotype: The junction differs from germline at one of its ends, possibly a read error. The chain has TRBV7-3 and TRBJ1-5, with no clear D. Germline CDR1 reads SGHTA; CDR2 reads FQGTGA. The CDR3 is 13 residues long. The CDR3 coding sequence is TGTGTCAGCAGCGAAAATGACGGTCAGCCCCAGCATTTT. Translation: CVSSENDGQPQHF.

The rearrangement joins TRBV24-1 to TRBJ2-3; D possibly corresponds to TRBD2 (6 bases). This CDR3 has 17 residues. V gave up 4 bases and J gave up 1 base, with 17 bases separating them. Germline CDR1 is KGHDR and CDR2 is SFDVKD. The CDR3 DNA follows: TGTGCCACCAGTGAGCCCGGGACTGCCCCCCGCACAGATACGCAGTATTTT. This sequence encodes CATSEPGTAPRTDTQYF.

This clonotype has only a few counts. J is TRBJ2-1 and V is TRBV7-3; D is undetermined. V was pared by 0 bases and J by 6 bases, with 6 bases between. Germline CDR1 and CDR2: SGHTA and FQGTGA. CDR3 length equals 13 residues. CDR3 coding DNA: TGTGCCAGCAGCTTAACAGGGCGCAATGAGCAGTTCTTC. This translates into CASSLTGRNEQFF.

The gene calls are TRBV7-9 and TRBJ1-5; 9 bases line up with TRBD1. The CDR3 runs to 15 residues. V shed 5 bases and J 4 bases; nucleotides not matched to a gene: 6. Germline V gives CDR1 SEHNR, CDR2 FQNEAQ (reference sequence). The CDR3 loop is CASSMTGTGNQPQHF. The CDR3, as DNA: TGTGCCAGCAGCATGACCGGGACAGGGAATCAGCCCCAGCATTTT.

This clonotype was seen a single time. The chain uses TRBV7-9 and TRBJ1-1, with D hard to call. The CDR3 runs 12 residues. V dropped 5 bases and J dropped 7 bases, with 11 bases sitting between them. The germline gives CDR1 SEHNR, CDR2 FQNEAQ (reference sequence). The CDR3: CASSLGGHEAFF. The CDR3 DNA sequence: TGTGCCAGCAGCCTGGGTGGCCATGAAGCTTTCTTT.

The sample holds many counts of this clonotype. An end of the junction differs from the germline gene, which may be a read error. V gene TRBV6-5 combines with J gene TRBJ2-1; D is uncertain. The germline CDR1 and CDR2 sequences are MNHEY and SVGAGI. The CDR3 contains 13 residues. The CDR3 DNA is TGTGCCAGCAGTTCCACTATCCGGTCCTGGAAGATCTTC. Translated, it gives CASSSTIRSWKIF.

The table lists this clonotype with a few counts. The chain has TRBV27 and TRBJ2-2; tentative D call: TRBD1 (5 bases). Germline V gene data show CDR1 as MNHEY and CDR2 as SMNVEV (reference sequence). The V end was cut by 5 bases, the J end by 6 bases, with 13 bases between. This CDR3 is 14 amino acids long. The CDR3 nucleotides read TGTGCCAGCAGTCCAACCACAGGACCCGGGGAGCTGTTTTTT. This translates into CASSPTTGPGELFF.

This clonotype showed up many times. J is TRBJ2-2 and V is TRBV12-3 or TRBV12-4; 9 bases match TRBD2. This CDR3 has 18 amino acids. Unmatched junction bases numbered 16, after V lost 6 bases and J lost 5 bases. The CDR3 loop is CASSRTVAGATGTGELFF. The CDR3 nucleotides read TGTGCCAGCAGCCGGACAGTAGCGGGGGCCACGGGAACCGGGGAGCTGTTTTTT.

The sample holds a few counts of this clonotype. The chain links TRBV5-1 to TRBJ1-2; D gene unclear. V was pared by 5 bases and J by 5 bases, with 25 bases between. The length of the CDR3 is 17 residues. Germline CDR1 reads SGHRS; CDR2 reads YFSETQ. In nucleotides, the CDR3 is TGCGCCAGCAGGATGCGTTGGGAGGCGCCCGCCTCTTATGGCTACACCTTC. Translated, it gives CASRMRWEAPASYGYTF.

The rearrangement links TRBV6-5 to TRBJ2-1; 8 nucleotides align to TRBD1. The V segment lost 6 bases and the J segment 7 bases; nucleotides outside the gene matches: 5. Germline loops: CDR1 MNHEY, CDR2 SVGAGI. CDR3 size: 13 residues. For the CDR3, the DNA is TGTGCCAGCAGCTACAGGGGGACTAATGAGCAGTTCTTC. Translation gives CASSYRGTNEQFF.

This clonotype has a count of ten or more. The chain links TRBV20-1 to TRBJ1-1, with 7 positions matching TRBD1. V trimming: 6 bases; J trimming: 0 bases; junction bases outside the gene matches: 7. CDR1 is DFQATT and CDR2 is SNEGSKA in the germline V gene (reference sequence). CDR3 length: 14 residues. CDR3 sequence: CSARQGRMNTEAFF. CDR3 nucleotides: TGCAGTGCAAGACAGGGAAGGATGAACACTGAAGCTTTCTTT.

The V gene is TRBV12-3 or TRBV12-4, the J gene TRBJ2-1, with D perhaps TRBD2 (5 bases). The CDR3 contains 13 residues. V was clipped by 4 bases and J by 8 bases, with 12 bases between them. CDR3 residues: CASSWERWYEQFF. The CDR3, as DNA: TGTGCCAGCAGTTGGGAGAGATGGTATGAGCAGTTCTTC.

This chain links TRBV6-5 with TRBJ2-1, with TRBD1 matching 8 bases. Germline V lookup: CDR1 MNHEY, CDR2 SVGAGI. This CDR3 contains 16 residues. The J segment lost 4 bases and the V segment lost 0 bases, leaving 5 bases of the junction unmatched. CDR3 in DNA: TGTGCCAGCAGTTACTCGTCCTGGACAGGGTACAATGAGCAGTTCTTC. It translates to CASSYSSWTGYNEQFF.

The chain joins TRBV29-1 to TRBJ2-7; the D gene could be TRBD1 or TRBD2 (5 bases each). This CDR3 spans 15 amino acids. Germline CDR1 and CDR2: SQVTM and ANQGSEA. V shed 0 bases and J shed 1 base, with 13 bases lying between them. The CDR3 nucleotides are TGCAGCGTTGAAGACCCGGGACGGGCATCCTACGAGCAGTACTTC. It specifies CSVEDPGRASYEQYF.